This T cell receptor beta chain was found in a study of shared clonotypes between healthy human individuals. V lost 6 bases and J lost 1, with 7 bases in between. CDR3 size: 13 residues. Per the germline V gene, CDR1 is KGHSH and CDR2 is LQKENI. Naive CD8 cells comprised CD45RO-negative, CCR7-positively selected cells, excluding terminally differentiated effector memory CD45RA+ cells. Caucasian adults living in Nashville, Tennessee, provided all samples. About this clone itself: The antigen is not known.

Original processing notes: Junction-only sequences without quality scores came from ImmunoSEQ, so filtering differed. Clones were read by immunoSEQ multiplex PCR, and TCRdb kept only the in-frame ones, dropping some. The V and J calls and clone size are taken from that table; D and trimming were inferred from the DNA. The sample holds 1.5 million to 2.5 million clones, 85% to 95% seen once. Study-wide findings and caveats: Sharing of clonotypes among donors was expected to vary with sequencing depth. Lower generation probabilities were found for non-shared clonotypes than for those shared by all four donors.

The TCR sequence derives from a man between 18 and 35 years old in good health. This rearrangement joins TRBV18 to TRBJ2-1; D ambiguous. Source material: naive CD8+ T cells sorted from blood. The CDR3 bases are TGTGCCAGCTCTGGCATATCCTACAATGAGCAGTTCTTC. Translating gives CASSGISYNEQFF.